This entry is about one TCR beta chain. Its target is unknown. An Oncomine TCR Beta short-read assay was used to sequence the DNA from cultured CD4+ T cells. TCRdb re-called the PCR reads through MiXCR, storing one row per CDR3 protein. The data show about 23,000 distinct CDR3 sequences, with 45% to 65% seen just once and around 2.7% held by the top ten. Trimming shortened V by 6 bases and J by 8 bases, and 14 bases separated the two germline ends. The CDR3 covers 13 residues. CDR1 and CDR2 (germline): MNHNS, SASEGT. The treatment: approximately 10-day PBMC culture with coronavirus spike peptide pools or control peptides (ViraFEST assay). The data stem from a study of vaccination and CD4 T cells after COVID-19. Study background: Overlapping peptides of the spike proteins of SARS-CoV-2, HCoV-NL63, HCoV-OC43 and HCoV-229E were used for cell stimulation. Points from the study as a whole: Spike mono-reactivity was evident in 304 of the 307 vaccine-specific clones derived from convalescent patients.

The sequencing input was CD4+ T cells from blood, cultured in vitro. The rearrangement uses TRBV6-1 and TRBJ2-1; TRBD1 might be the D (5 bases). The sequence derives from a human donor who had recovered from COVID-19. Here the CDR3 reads CASSPTSRDEQFF. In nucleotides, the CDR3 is TGTGCCAGCAGCCCTACGAGCAGGGATGAGCAGTTCTTC.